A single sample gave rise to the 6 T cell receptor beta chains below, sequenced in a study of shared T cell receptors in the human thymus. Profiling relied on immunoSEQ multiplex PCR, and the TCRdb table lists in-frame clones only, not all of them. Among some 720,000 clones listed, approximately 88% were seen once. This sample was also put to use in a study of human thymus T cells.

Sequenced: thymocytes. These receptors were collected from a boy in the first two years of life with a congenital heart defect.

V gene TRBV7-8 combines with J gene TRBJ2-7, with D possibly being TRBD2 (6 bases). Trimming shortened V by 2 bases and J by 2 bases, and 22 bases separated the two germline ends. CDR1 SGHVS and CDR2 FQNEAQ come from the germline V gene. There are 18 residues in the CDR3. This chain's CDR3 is CASSLMSLAPEGTYEQYF. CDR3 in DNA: TGTGCCAGCAGCTTAATGTCCCTAGCGCCTGAAGGCACCTACGAGCAGTACTTC. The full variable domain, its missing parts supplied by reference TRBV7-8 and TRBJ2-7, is GAGVSQSPRYKVAKRGQDVALRCDPISGHVSLFWYQQALGQGPEFLTYFQNEAQLDKSGLPSDRFFAERPEGSVSTLKIQRTQQEDSAVYLCASSLMSLAPEGTYEQYFGPGTRLTVT.

CDR3 protein: CASSTTDSSSYEQYF. The DNA for the CDR3 is TGTGCCAGCAGCACGACAGATTCAAGCTCCTACGAGCAGTACTTC. This chain joins TRBV7-2 and TRBJ2-7; possible D gene TRBD1, 5 bases. The CDR3 is 15 residues long. V lost 5 bases, J lost 0 bases, and 14 bases lay in between. The V gene's germline CDR1 is SGHTA and CDR2 FQGNSA.

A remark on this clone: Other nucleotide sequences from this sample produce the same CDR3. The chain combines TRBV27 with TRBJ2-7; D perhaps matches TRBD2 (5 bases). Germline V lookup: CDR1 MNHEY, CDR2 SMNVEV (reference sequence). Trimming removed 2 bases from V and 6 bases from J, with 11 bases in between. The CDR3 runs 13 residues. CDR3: CASSLDYRGEQYF. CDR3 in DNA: TGTGCCAGCAGTTTAGATTACCGGGGCGAGCAGTACTTC.

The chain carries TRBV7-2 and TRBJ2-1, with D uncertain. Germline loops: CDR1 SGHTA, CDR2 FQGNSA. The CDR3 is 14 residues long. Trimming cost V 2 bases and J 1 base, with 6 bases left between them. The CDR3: CASSLSPSYNEQFF. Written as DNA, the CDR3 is TGTGCCAGCAGCTTAAGCCCGTCCTACAATGAGCAGTTCTTC.

CDR3 loop: CASSLRDRLSGNTIYF. The CDR3 DNA is TGTGCCAGCAGCCTCCGGGACAGACTCTCTGGAAACACCATATATTTT. The rearrangement joins TRBV9 to TRBJ1-3; the match to TRBD1 covers 7 bases. Trimming at V came to 4 bases and at J to 0 bases, leaving 7 bases not matched to a gene. CDR1 is SGDLS, CDR2 YYNGEE, per germline. CDR3 length equals 16 residues.

CDR3 region: CASSQDGGGGNQPQHF. CDR3 in DNA: TGCGCCAGCAGCCAAGATGGAGGGGGGGGGAATCAGCCCCAGCATTTT. The rearrangement uses TRBV4-1 and TRBJ1-5; tentatively, D is TRBD1 (6 bases). Per germline, CDR1 MGHRA and CDR2 YSYEKL. This CDR3 is 16 amino acids long. The V and J ends lost 0 bases and 4 bases respectively, with 13 bases between them.